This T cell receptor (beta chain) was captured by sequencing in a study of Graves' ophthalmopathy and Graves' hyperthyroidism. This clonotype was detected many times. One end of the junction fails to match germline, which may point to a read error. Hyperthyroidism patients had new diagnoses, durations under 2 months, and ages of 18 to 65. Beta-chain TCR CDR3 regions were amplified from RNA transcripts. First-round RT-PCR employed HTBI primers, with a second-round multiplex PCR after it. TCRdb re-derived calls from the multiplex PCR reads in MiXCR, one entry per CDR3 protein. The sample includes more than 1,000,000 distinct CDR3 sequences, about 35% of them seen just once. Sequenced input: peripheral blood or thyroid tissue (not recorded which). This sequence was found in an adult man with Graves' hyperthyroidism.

The CDR3 spells CASSLGGGEETQYF. The CDR3 DNA reads TGTGCCAGCAGCTTAGGCGGGGGGGAAGAGACCCAGTACTTC. The chain couples TRBV5-1 to TRBJ2-5; TRBD2 matches 9 bases. CDR3 length equals 14 residues. Germline assignment: CDR1 SGHRS and CDR2 YFSETQ.